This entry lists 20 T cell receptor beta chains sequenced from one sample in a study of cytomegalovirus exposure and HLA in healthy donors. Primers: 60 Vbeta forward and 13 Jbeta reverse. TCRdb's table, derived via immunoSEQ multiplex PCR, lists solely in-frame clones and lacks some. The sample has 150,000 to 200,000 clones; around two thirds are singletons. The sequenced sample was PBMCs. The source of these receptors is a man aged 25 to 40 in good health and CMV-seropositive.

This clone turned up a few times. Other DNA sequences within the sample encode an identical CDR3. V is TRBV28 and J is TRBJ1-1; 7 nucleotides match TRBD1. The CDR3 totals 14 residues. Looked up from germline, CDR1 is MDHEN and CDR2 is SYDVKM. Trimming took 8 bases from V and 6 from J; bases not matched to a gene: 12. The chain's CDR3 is CASGTGVLYAEAFF. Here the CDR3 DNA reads TGTGCCAGCGGAACAGGGGTATTGTATGCTGAAGCTTTCTTT.

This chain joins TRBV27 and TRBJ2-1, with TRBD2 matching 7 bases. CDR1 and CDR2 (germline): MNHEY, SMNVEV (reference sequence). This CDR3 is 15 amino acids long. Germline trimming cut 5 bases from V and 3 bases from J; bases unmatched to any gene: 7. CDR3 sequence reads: CASSRASGLYNEQFF. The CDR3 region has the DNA TGTGCCAGCAGTCGAGCTAGCGGACTCTACAATGAGCAGTTCTTC.

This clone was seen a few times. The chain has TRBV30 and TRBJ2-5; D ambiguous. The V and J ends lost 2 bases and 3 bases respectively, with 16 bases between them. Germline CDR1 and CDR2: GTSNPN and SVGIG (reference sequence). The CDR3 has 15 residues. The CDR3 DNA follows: TGTGCCTGGAGTTTCTTCACCTTCGGTGAAGAGACCCAGTACTTC. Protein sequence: CAWSFFTFGEETQYF.

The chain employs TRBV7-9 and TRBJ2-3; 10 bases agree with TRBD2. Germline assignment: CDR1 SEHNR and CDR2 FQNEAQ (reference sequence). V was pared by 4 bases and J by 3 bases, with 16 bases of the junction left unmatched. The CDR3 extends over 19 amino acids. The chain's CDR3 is CASSSPARGGLAATDTQYF. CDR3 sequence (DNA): TGTGCCAGCAGCTCCCCCGCCAGGGGAGGACTAGCGGCTACAGATACGCAGTATTTT.

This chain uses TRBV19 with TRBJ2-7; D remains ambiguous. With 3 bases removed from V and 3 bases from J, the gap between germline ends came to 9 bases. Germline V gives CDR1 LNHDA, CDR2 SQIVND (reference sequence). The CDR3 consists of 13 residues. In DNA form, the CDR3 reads TGTGCCAGTAGTATTTTCCTTAACTACGAGCAGTACTTC. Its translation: CASSIFLNYEQYF.

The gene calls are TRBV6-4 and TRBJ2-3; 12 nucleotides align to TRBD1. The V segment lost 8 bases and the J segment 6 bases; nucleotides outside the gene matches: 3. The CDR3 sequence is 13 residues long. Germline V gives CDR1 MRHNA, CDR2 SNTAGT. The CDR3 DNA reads TGTGCCAGCGGGACAGGGGGCGGTGATACGCAGTATTTT. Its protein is CASGTGGGDTQYF.

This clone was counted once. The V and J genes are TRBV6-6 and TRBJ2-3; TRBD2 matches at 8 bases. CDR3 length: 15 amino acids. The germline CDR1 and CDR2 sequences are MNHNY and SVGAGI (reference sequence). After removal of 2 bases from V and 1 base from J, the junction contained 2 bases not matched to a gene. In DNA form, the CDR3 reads TGTGCCAGCAGTTACCAGACTAGCGGCACAGATACGCAGTATTTT. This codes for CASSYQTSGTDTQYF.

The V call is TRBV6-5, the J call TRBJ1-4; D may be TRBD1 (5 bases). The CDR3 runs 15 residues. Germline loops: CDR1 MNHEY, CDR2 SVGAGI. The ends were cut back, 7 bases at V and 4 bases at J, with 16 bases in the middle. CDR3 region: CASNMGGKGNEKLFF. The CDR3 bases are TGTGCCAGCAACATGGGGGGAAAGGGTAATGAAAAACTGTTTTTT.

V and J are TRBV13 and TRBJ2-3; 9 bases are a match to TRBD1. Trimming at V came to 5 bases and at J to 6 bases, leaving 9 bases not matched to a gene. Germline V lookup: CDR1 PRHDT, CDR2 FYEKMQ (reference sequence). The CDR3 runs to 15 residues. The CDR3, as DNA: TGTGCCAGCAGCCCAAGGGGACAGGGTATGGATACGCAGTATTTT. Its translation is CASSPRGQGMDTQYF. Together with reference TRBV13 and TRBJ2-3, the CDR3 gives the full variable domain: AAGVIQSPRHLIKEKRETATLKCYPIPRHDTVYWYQQGPGQDPQFLISFYEKMQSDKGSIPDRFSAQQFSDYHSELNMSSLELGDSALYFCASSPRGQGMDTQYFGPGTRLTVL.

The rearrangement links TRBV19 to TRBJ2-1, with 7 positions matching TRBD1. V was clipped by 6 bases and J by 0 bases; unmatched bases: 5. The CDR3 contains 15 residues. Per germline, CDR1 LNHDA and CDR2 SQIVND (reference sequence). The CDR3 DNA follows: TGTGCCAGTAGGTCCGGGACAGACTCCTACAATGAGCAGTTCTTC. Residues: CASRSGTDSYNEQFF. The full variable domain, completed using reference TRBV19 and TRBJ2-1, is DGGITQSPKYLFRKEGQNVTLSCEQNLNHDAMYWYRQDPGQGLRLIYYSQIVNDFQKGDIAEGYSVSREKKESFPLTVTSAQKNPTAFYLCASRSGTDSYNEQFFGPGTRLTVL.

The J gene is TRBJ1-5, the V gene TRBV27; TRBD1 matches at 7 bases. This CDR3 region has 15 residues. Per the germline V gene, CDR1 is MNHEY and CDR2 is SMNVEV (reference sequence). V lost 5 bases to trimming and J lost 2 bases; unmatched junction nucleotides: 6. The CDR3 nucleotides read TGTGCCAGCAGTCGACAGGGAACGGGCAATCAGCCCCAGCATTTT. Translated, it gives CASSRQGTGNQPQHF.

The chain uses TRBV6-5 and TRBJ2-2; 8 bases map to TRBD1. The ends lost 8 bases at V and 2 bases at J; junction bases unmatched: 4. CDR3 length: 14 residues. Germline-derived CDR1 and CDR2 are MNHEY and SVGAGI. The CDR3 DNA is TGTGCCAGCGGGACAGGTGATAACACCGGGGAGCTGTTTTTT. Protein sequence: CASGTGDNTGELFF.

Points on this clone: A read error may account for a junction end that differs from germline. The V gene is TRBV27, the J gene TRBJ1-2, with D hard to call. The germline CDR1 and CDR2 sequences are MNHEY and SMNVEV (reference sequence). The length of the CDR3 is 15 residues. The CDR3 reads CASSLSAVSAHGYTF. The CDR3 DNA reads TGTGCCAGCAGCTTATCGGCAGTAAGTGCCCATGGCTACACCTTC.

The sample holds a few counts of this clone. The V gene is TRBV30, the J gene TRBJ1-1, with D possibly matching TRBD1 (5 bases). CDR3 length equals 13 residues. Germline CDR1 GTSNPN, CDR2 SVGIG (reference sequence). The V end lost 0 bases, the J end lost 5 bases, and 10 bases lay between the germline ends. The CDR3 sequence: CAWSVREATEAFF. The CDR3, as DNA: TGTGCCTGGAGTGTCAGGGAAGCGACTGAAGCTTTCTTT.

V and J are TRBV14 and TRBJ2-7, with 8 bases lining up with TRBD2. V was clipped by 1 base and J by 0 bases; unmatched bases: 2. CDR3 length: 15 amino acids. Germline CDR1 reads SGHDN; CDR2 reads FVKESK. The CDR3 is CASSQVAGSSYEQYF. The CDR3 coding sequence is TGTGCCAGCAGCCAAGTAGCGGGGAGCTCCTACGAGCAGTACTTC.

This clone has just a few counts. CDR3 in DNA: TGTGCCAGCAGGCCCTCTACGGACTATTCACCCCTCCACTTT. Its translation: CASRPSTDYSPLHF. This chain connects TRBV27 to TRBJ1-6; no firm D call. Germline-derived CDR1 and CDR2 are MNHEY and SMNVEV (reference sequence). This CDR3 comprises 14 residues. V gave up 6 bases and J gave up 8 bases, with 14 bases separating them.

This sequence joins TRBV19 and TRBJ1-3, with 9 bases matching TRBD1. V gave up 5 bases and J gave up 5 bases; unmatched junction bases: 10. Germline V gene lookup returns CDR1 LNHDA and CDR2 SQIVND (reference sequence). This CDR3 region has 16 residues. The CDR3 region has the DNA TGTGCCAGTAGTCCCCAGCTGGGACAGGGACGAAACACCATATATTTT. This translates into CASSPQLGQGRNTIYF.

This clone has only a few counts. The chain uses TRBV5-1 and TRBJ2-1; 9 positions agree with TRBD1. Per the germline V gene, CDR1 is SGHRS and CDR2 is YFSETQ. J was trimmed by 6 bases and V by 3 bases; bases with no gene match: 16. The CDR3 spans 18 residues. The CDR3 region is CASSSRDRVLSSANEQFF. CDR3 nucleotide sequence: TGCGCCAGCAGCTCCCGGGACAGGGTTCTCTCCTCCGCCAATGAGCAGTTCTTC.

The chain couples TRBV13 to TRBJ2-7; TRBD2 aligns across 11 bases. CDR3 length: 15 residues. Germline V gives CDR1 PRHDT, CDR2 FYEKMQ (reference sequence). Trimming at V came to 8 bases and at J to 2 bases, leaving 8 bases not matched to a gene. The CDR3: CASGGGLAETYEQYF. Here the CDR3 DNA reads TGTGCCAGCGGGGGGGGACTAGCGGAAACCTACGAGCAGTACTTC.

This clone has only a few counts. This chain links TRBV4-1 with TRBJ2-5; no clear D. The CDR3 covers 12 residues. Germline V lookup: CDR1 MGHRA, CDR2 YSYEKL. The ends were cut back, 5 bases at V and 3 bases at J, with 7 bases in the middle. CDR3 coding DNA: TGCGCCAGCAGCGGAGTGAAAGAGACCCAGTACTTC. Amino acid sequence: CASSGVKETQYF.